A selection of T cell receptor beta chains follows, all from one sample in a study of early T cells in non-severe SARS-CoV-2 infection. TCRdb re-analysed the 5' RACE reads in MiXCR, keeping a single row per CDR3 protein. The table lists about 77,000 distinct CDR3 sequences, roughly 16% of them singletons. Sequencing was performed on whole blood. All receptors derive from an adult who was a healthcare worker with PCR-confirmed SARS-CoV-2 infection or an uninfected control (not recorded which). CDR3s include the opening cysteine and the closing phenylalanine or tryptophan. The D gene is left open where the match is weak. Rows may omit the clone size; those that give it use once, few, many or a size class.

d_call	clone_size	v_call	j_call	cdr3_nt	cdr3_aa
TRBD2	NA	TRBV3-1	TRBJ2-5	TGTGCCAGCAGCCAAGAAAGCGGGAGGGCCCCTCAAGAGACCCAGTACTTC	CASSQESGRAPQETQYF
NA	NA	TRBV28	TRBJ1-1	TGTGCCACCCAATTCGGGGCGGGCACTGAAGCTTTCTTT	CATQFGAGTEAFF
NA	NA	TRBV2	TRBJ2-7	TGTGCCACTTTACCGTTCTTAACGGGGGAGCAGTACTTC	CATLPFLTGEQYF
NA	NA	TRBV5-1	TRBJ1-2	TGCGCCAGCAGCTTGGCGGGAGTCTATGGCTACACCTTC	CASSLAGVYGYTF
TRBD2	few	TRBV7-3	TRBJ2-1	TGTGCCAGCAGTTTTACAGGCGGGAGGGCCAAAAATGAGCAGTTCTTC	CASSFTGGRAKNEQFF
NA	few	TRBV27	TRBJ1-2	TGTGCCAGCAAACCCCGTGGGGGGCTCGACTATGGCTACACCTTC	CASKPRGGLDYGYTF
NA	NA	TRBV20-1	TRBJ2-1	TGCAGTGCTAGGGTGGCGGAGGGCTCTTTGGGCTACAATGAGCAGTTCTTC	CSARVAEGSLGYNEQFF
NA	few	TRBV6-6	TRBJ1-6	TGTGCCAGCAGCCAACTGGGGGAGAGGACCTATAATTCACCCCTCCACTTT	CASSQLGERTYNSPLHF
NA	NA	TRBV28	TRBJ2-7	TGTGCCAGCAGCCCCGGGGGTAGGAACGAGCAGTACTTC	CASSPGGRNEQYF
TRBD1	NA	TRBV7-9	TRBJ1-1	TGTGCCAGCAGCTTAGATTCGACAGGGGCGACTGAAGCTTTCTTT	CASSLDSTGATEAFF
NA	many	TRBV19	TRBJ1-5	TGTGCCAGTAGTATAGGGGGTAATAATCAGCCCCAGCATTTT	CASSIGGNNQPQHF
TRBD1	NA	TRBV12-3/TRBV12-4	TRBJ2-7	TGTGCCAGCAGTGTCACCTACCGGGACAGGGAGTTC	CASSVTYRDREF
TRBD2	NA	TRBV6-6	TRBJ2-1	TGTGCCACCCTCGAGGGCGGGGGCAATGAGCAGTTCTTC	CATLEGGGNEQFF
TRBD1	NA	TRBV7-2	TRBJ1-6	TGTGCCAGCAGCCCGCATGGACAGGGGGCATGGACTTCACCCCTCCACTTT	CASSPHGQGAWTSPLHF
NA	NA	TRBV7-8	TRBJ1-3	TGTGCCAGCAGCTTAGCGACATTCCTTAACACCATATATTTT	CASSLATFLNTIYF
NA	NA	TRBV29-1	TRBJ2-1	TGCAGCGCGATGGTCAATGAGCAGTTCTTC	CSAMVNEQFF
NA	few	TRBV12-3/TRBV12-4	TRBJ2-2	TGTGCCAGCAGTTTTTATAGCGCCGGGGAGCTGTTTTTT	CASSFYSAGELFF
NA	once	TRBV27	TRBJ1-4	TGTGCCAGCAGTCCCATCTTCTGGGGGCAGGATGAAAAACTGTTTTTT	CASSPIFWGQDEKLFF
TRBD2	NA	TRBV18	TRBJ2-1	TGTGCCAGCTCACCACCGGGACTAGACAATGAGCAGTTCTTC	CASSPPGLDNEQFF
NA	few	TRBV12-3/TRBV12-4	TRBJ2-3	TGTGCCAGCAGTTCCGGGACAGGGAAGGGACTAGCGCTAAGCACAGATACGCAGTATTTT	CASSSGTGKGLALSTDTQYF
TRBD1	few	TRBV7-9	TRBJ2-7	TGTGCCAGCAGCTCAGACAGGGGGAGCTCCTACGAGCAGTACTTC	CASSSDRGSSYEQYF
NA	NA	TRBV29-1	TRBJ2-7	TGCAGCGTTGAACTTGGCGGAGTCTCCTACGAGCAGTACTTC	CSVELGGVSYEQYF
NA	NA	TRBV5-5	TRBJ1-2	TGTGCCAGCAGCTTTACTGAGCCATTGGTTGGCTACACCTTC	CASSFTEPLVGYTF
NA	few	TRBV5-1	TRBJ2-2	TGCGCCAGCCCAAACACCGGGGAGCTGTTTTTT	CASPNTGELFF
NA	NA	TRBV20-1	TRBJ2-7	TGCAGTGCCTTCAACCCAAGCTTCAACTACGAGCAGTACTTC	CSAFNPSFNYEQYF
NA	few	TRBV6-5	TRBJ1-6	TGTGCCAGCAGTTTGACCAAGGGGGATTCACCCCTCCACTTT	CASSLTKGDSPLHF
NA	NA	TRBV12-3/TRBV12-4	TRBJ1-5	TGTGCCAGCAGTTTGGGGGATCAGCCCCAGCATTTT	CASSLGDQPQHF
TRBD2	few	TRBV7-6	TRBJ2-1	TGTGCCAGCAGCCCAAGGGGAGGGGCCAATGAGCAGTTCTTC	CASSPRGGANEQFF
NA	few	TRBV3-1	TRBJ1-4	TGTGCCAGCAGCCAAGGAAGGGTAACTAATGAAAAACTGTTTTTT	CASSQGRVTNEKLFF
TRBD1	NA	TRBV28	TRBJ2-5	TGTGCCAGCAGTCTGGGGACAGGGACCGAGACCCAGTACTTC	CASSLGTGTETQYF